A selection of T cell receptor beta chains follows, all from one sample in a study of response to subunit inactivated influenza vaccine. TCRdb redid the calling of the RT-PCR reads with MiXCR, one entry per CDR3 protein. The repertoire holds hundreds of thousands of distinct CDR3 sequences, with about 11% as singletons. Here the sequenced sample was PBMCs from blood, taken on the day of vaccination. The receptors shown here come from a man aged 50 to 59 who received an inactivated influenza vaccine. Both conserved end residues are trimmed from each CDR3.

v_gene: TRBV5-1; CDR3aa: ASSLELANQETQY
v_gene: TRBV20-1; CDR3aa: SAEKSGRGYTQY
v_gene: TRBV6-2/TRBV6-3; CDR3aa: ASTFDRYNEQF
v_gene: TRBV5-1; CDR3aa: ASSAGTGRAYGYT
v_gene: TRBV9; CDR3aa: ASSPVGESNTGELF
v_gene: TRBV7-8; CDR3aa: ASSFFRGEPYNEQF
v_gene: TRBV7-9; CDR3aa: ASSPGLASRNEQF
v_gene: TRBV3-1; CDR3aa: ASSQGEIREQY
v_gene: TRBV19; CDR3aa: ASSNRQPMNTEAF
v_gene: TRBV13; CDR3aa: ASSTGGVSEQY
v_gene: TRBV7-8; CDR3aa: ASSARDTAYEQY
v_gene: TRBV4-3; CDR3aa: ASSQALRDGRASTDTQY
v_gene: TRBV7-2; CDR3aa: ASSQGGPDQPQH
v_gene: TRBV5-4; CDR3aa: ASSLGDRETGSPLH
v_gene: TRBV19; CDR3aa: ASTSLLAGLTGELF
v_gene: TRBV4-2; CDR3aa: ASSPGLANEQF
v_gene: TRBV12-3/TRBV12-4; CDR3aa: ASSFLSGQYNEKLF
v_gene: TRBV6-1; CDR3aa: ASSLYLTETVEETQY
v_gene: TRBV12-3/TRBV12-4; CDR3aa: ASSLREGPSGGYT
v_gene: TRBV13; CDR3aa: ASSCGPVGGRIPYNEQF